The 30 T cell receptor beta chains presented below share a single source sample, sequenced in a study of blood T cell repertoires in COVID-19. Repertoires were generated with immunoSEQ multiplex PCR, while TCRdb's copy carries only in-frame clones and drops some. The sample has about 190,000 clones, 78% seen once. The sample was peripheral blood. The source of these receptors is a woman of 80 years or more with active or convalescent COVID-19.

The chain couples TRBV4-2 to TRBJ2-3, with TRBD2 identical over 13 bases. The V gene's germline CDR1 is LGHNA and CDR2 YNFKEQ. V shed 3 bases, J shed 6 bases, and the junction held 12 bases outside the gene matches. This CDR3 has 18 amino acids. This chain's CDR3 is CASSQETSGGAVLDTQYF. In DNA form, the CDR3 reads TGTGCCAGCAGCCAGGAAACTAGCGGGGGGGCCGTGTTGGATACGCAGTATTTT.

CDR3 DNA sequence: TGTGCCAGCAGCTTCCGGGACAGGGCTAAAATAGGGGAGCAGTTCTTC. This translates into CASSFRDRAKIGEQFF. This chain joins TRBV5-8 and TRBJ2-1; 9 bases are a match to TRBD1. CDR1 is SGHTS and CDR2 is YDEGEE in the germline V gene. The CDR3 extends over 16 amino acids. Trimming took 2 bases from V and 10 from J; bases not matched to a gene: 13.

The chain couples TRBV10-3 to TRBJ2-3; 10 bases agree with TRBD2. The CDR3 has 16 residues. The junction had 8 bases not matched to a gene; V was cut back by 4 bases and J by 4 bases. CDR1 is ENHRY and CDR2 is SYGVKD in the germline V gene. The CDR3, as DNA: TGTGCCATCAGTGGAGGAGCGGGGGGGTATCCAGATACGCAGTATTTT. Encoded protein: CAISGGAGGYPDTQYF.

The J gene is TRBJ2-2, the V gene TRBV3-1 (or the pseudogene TRBV3-2), with 11 bases matching TRBD1. CDR1 LGHDT and CDR2 YNNKEL come from the germline V gene (reference sequence). The CDR3 sequence is 17 residues long. After removal of 4 bases from V and 4 bases from J, the junction contained 8 bases not matched to a gene. The CDR3 DNA reads TGTGCCAGCAGCCTCGGGACAGGGGGTACGTTCACCGGGGAGCTGTTTTTT. It specifies CASSLGTGGTFTGELFF.

The chain has TRBV7-8 and TRBJ1-3; TRBD1 agrees at 8 bases. V was pared by 3 bases and J by 2 bases, with 0 bases of the junction left unmatched. The CDR3 length is 14 residues. Germline V lookup: CDR1 SGHVS, CDR2 FQNEAQ. Written as DNA, the CDR3 is TGTGCCAGCAGCTTGACAGGGGCTGGAAACACCATATATTTT. The encoded protein is CASSLTGAGNTIYF.

This clone was seen a single time. The chain carries TRBV15 and TRBJ2-3, with TRBD2 matching 9 bases. The CDR3 is made up of 17 amino acids. With 0 bases clipped from V and 1 base from J, the junction kept 5 bases outside the gene matches. Germline V gene lookup returns CDR1 LNHNV and CDR2 YYDKDF (reference sequence). The CDR3 loop is CATSRDTAGGRTDTQYF. In DNA form, the CDR3 reads TGTGCCACCAGCAGAGATACAGCGGGGGGACGCACAGATACGCAGTATTTT.

V is TRBV2 and J is TRBJ2-3; D gene uncertain. Trimming cost V 5 bases and J 8 bases, with 14 bases left between them. The CDR3 contains 13 residues. Germline V CDR1 and CDR2: SNHLY, FYNNEI. CDR3 in DNA: TGTGCCAGCAGTCCCTCGCCGGGTGCTACGCAGTATTTT. As protein: CASSPSPGATQYF.

V usage is TRBV30 and J usage is TRBJ1-1, with TRBD1 as a possible D gene (6 bases). The CDR3 is made up of 11 amino acids. Germline lookup yields CDR1 GTSNPN and CDR2 SVGIG (reference sequence). The V end was cut by 5 bases, the J end by 4 bases, with 8 bases between. CDR3 amino acids: CAWQGTTEAFF. The CDR3, as DNA: TGTGCCTGGCAGGGGACCACTGAAGCTTTCTTT.

This clone was picked up one time. V usage is TRBV27 and J usage is TRBJ2-3; weak D call: TRBD1 (6 bases). V dropped 5 bases and J dropped 2 bases, with 14 bases sitting between them. CDR1 and CDR2 from the germline V gene are MNHEY and SMNVEV (reference sequence). The CDR3 contains 15 residues. CDR3 nucleotides: TGTGCCAGCAGTACCCTCAGGGGCGACACAGATACGCAGTATTTT. It codes for CASSTLRGDTDTQYF.

The rearrangement links TRBV19 to TRBJ2-2; 10 bases agree with TRBD2. The CDR3 length is 15 residues. V dropped 6 bases and J dropped 4; count of bases not matched to a gene: 5. From germline, CDR1 is LNHDA and CDR2 SQIVND (reference sequence). CDR3 nucleotide sequence: TGTGCCAGTAGCCCGGGACTAGCGAGCACCGGGGAGCTGTTTTTT. This encodes CASSPGLASTGELFF.

The genes are TRBV19 and TRBJ1-1, with D unresolved. The V gene lost 6 bases and the J gene lost 1 base, with 9 bases spanning the gap. The CDR3 covers 13 residues. Looked up from germline, CDR1 is LNHDA and CDR2 is SQIVND (reference sequence). The CDR3 region is CASSPLRNTEAFF. For the CDR3, the DNA is TGTGCCAGTAGCCCCTTGAGGAACACTGAAGCTTTCTTT.

This chain links TRBV4-1 with TRBJ1-6, with 9 bases identical to TRBD1. V shed 0 bases and J 7 bases; nucleotides not matched to a gene: 4. This CDR3 region has 16 residues. The V gene's germline CDR1 is MGHRA and CDR2 YSYEKL. The CDR3 protein is CASSQERGQGNSPLHF. CDR3 coding DNA: TGCGCCAGCAGCCAAGAAAGGGGACAGGGCAATTCACCCCTCCACTTT.

The rearrangement links TRBV6-5 to TRBJ1-1, with 7 bases matching TRBD1. V lost 0 bases and J lost 11; bases outside the gene matches: 9. The length of the CDR3 is 14 residues. Germline CDR1 reads MNHEY; CDR2 reads SVGAGI. The CDR3 region has the DNA TGTGCCAGCAGTTACTCAGGCAGGGGGGTTTCGGCTTTCTTT. This sequence encodes CASSYSGRGVSAFF.

V and J are TRBV30 and TRBJ1-4; D not resolved. V lost 0 bases and J lost 1, with 9 bases in between. The CDR3 is made up of 15 amino acids. Germline V gene data show CDR1 as GTSNPN and CDR2 as SVGIG (reference sequence). The CDR3 loop is CAWSVLGGTNEKLFF. In DNA form, the CDR3 reads TGTGCCTGGAGTGTACTCGGTGGAACTAATGAAAAACTGTTTTTT. The full variable domain, completed using reference TRBV30 and TRBJ1-4, is SQTIHQWPATLVQPVGSPLSLECTVEGTSNPNLYWYRQAAGRGLQLLFYSVGIGQISSEVPQNLSASRPQDRQFILSSKKLLLSDSGFYLCAWSVLGGTNEKLFFGSGTQLSVL.

The chain combines TRBV5-6 with TRBJ2-7; 9 bases line up with TRBD1. From germline, CDR1 is SGHDT and CDR2 YYEEEE. V dropped 4 bases and J dropped 2; count of bases not matched to a gene: 4. The CDR3 sequence is 14 residues long. The CDR3 bases are TGTGCCAGCAGCCTCCGGGACAGGGCCTACGAGCAGTACTTC. This codes for CASSLRDRAYEQYF.

This clone was seen a single time. This chain connects TRBV2 to TRBJ2-3; 10 nucleotides match TRBD1. From germline, CDR1 is SNHLY and CDR2 FYNNEI. This CDR3 has 16 residues. V shed 6 bases and J 2 bases; nucleotides not matched to a gene: 8. CDR3 sequence reads: CASSDGQGENTDTQYF. The CDR3 DNA sequence: TGTGCCAGCAGCGACGGACAGGGGGAAAACACAGATACGCAGTATTTT.

The chain recombines TRBV6-5 with TRBJ2-7; TRBD1 aligns across 7 bases. Looked up from germline, CDR1 is MNHEY and CDR2 is SVGAGI. The CDR3 contains 13 residues. The V and J ends lost 5 bases and 3 bases, in that order; junction bases with no gene match: 4. The CDR3 is CASSPDRVYEQYF. The CDR3 bases are TGTGCCAGCAGTCCCGACAGGGTCTACGAGCAGTACTTC.

The gene calls are TRBV10-3 and TRBJ1-3; no clear D. The V gene lost 11 bases and the J gene lost 4 bases, with 21 bases spanning the gap. Germline V gives CDR1 ENHRY, CDR2 SYGVKD. The CDR3 has 15 residues. The CDR3 coding sequence is TGTGCCTCAGCCGCCGCTGGACTGGTCGGAAACACCATATATTTT. Protein sequence: CASAAAGLVGNTIYF.

The genes are TRBV19 and TRBJ2-1, with 9 bases fitting TRBD2. V gave up 2 bases and J gave up 4 bases; unmatched junction bases: 3. The CDR3 covers 15 residues. Germline CDR1 LNHDA, CDR2 SQIVND (reference sequence). This CDR3 reads CASSIRRGGYNEQFF. The CDR3, as DNA: TGTGCCAGTAGTATACGGCGGGGGGGTTACAATGAGCAGTTCTTC.

The chain couples TRBV6-6 to TRBJ2-3; 7 nucleotides align to TRBD2. The V segment lost 5 bases and the J segment 0 bases; nucleotides outside the gene matches: 5. The CDR3 sequence is 15 residues long. Germline assignment: CDR1 MNHNY and CDR2 SVGAGI (reference sequence). The CDR3 DNA follows: TGTGCCAGCAGTAACTGGGGGGGGAGCACAGATACGCAGTATTTT. It specifies CASSNWGGSTDTQYF.

V usage is TRBV10-3 and J usage is TRBJ2-2; TRBD1 aligns across 8 bases. V lost 0 bases and J lost 4; bases outside the gene matches: 1. The CDR3 consists of 15 residues. Germline CDR1 is ENHRY and CDR2 is SYGVKD. The CDR3: CAISESGQVTGELFF. As DNA, the CDR3 is TGTGCCATCAGTGAGTCGGGACAGGTCACCGGGGAGCTGTTTTTT.

The chain recombines TRBV3-1 (or the pseudogene TRBV3-2) with TRBJ1-1, with TRBD1 identical over 8 bases. Germline loops: CDR1 LGHDT, CDR2 YNNKEL (reference sequence). V lost 4 bases and J lost 4; bases outside the gene matches: 5. CDR3 length: 14 residues. The CDR3 bases are TGTGCCAGCAGCCTCGACAGGGGCGGCACTGAAGCTTTCTTT. It translates to CASSLDRGGTEAFF.

This sequence joins TRBV7-2 and TRBJ2-2; D may be TRBD2 (7 bases). Trimming cost V 0 bases and J 0 bases, with 14 bases left between them. Germline CDR1 SGHTA, CDR2 FQGNSA. The CDR3 extends over 18 amino acids. Here the CDR3 reads CASSLAGGGRTNTGELFF. Here the CDR3 DNA reads TGTGCCAGCAGCTTAGCTGGCGGGGGCCGAACGAACACCGGGGAGCTGTTTTTT.

The chain is built from TRBV19 and TRBJ1-5, with D possibly matching TRBD1 (5 bases). In germline, CDR1 is LNHDA, CDR2 SQIVND (reference sequence). The CDR3 totals 16 residues. V dropped 3 bases and J dropped 7 bases, with 19 bases sitting between them. In nucleotides, the CDR3 is TGTGCCAGTAGTATTAGCCCTCAGGGAAGTTGGCAGCCCCAGCATTTT. As protein: CASSISPQGSWQPQHF.

The chain uses TRBV18 and TRBJ2-2; the D gene is possibly TRBD2 (6 bases). Germline loops: CDR1 KGHSH, CDR2 LQKENI. This CDR3 has 16 residues. Trimming shortened V by 0 bases and J by 6 bases, and 14 bases separated the two germline ends. CDR3 region: CASSPPGDLWSGELFF. CDR3 nucleotide sequence: TGTGCCAGCTCACCACCGGGGGACTTGTGGTCCGGGGAGCTGTTTTTT.

The V gene is TRBV3-1 (or the pseudogene TRBV3-2), the J gene TRBJ2-7, with D unclear. Looked up from germline, CDR1 is LGHDT and CDR2 is YNNKEL (reference sequence). The CDR3 loop spans 14 amino acids. V lost 2 bases, J lost 4 bases, and 12 bases lay in between. The CDR3 bases are TGTGCCAGCAGCCAAACGGAGAGGAATTACGAGCAGTACTTC. Translated, it gives CASSQTERNYEQYF.

This clone is medium-sized. The V gene is TRBV7-9, the J gene TRBJ1-2; TRBD1 matches 7 bases. Looked up from germline, CDR1 is SEHNR and CDR2 is FQNEAQ (reference sequence). CDR3 length equals 13 residues. Trimming at V came to 2 bases and at J to 4 bases, leaving 1 base not matched to a gene. CDR3 in amino acids: CASSLSGGYGYTF. CDR3 DNA: TGTGCCAGCAGCTTATCAGGGGGCTATGGCTACACCTTC.

The CDR3 loop reads CASSQQARGTGNTIYF. CDR3 coding DNA: TGTGCCAGCAGCCAACAAGCTAGGGGGACCGGAAACACCATATATTTT. This rearrangement joins TRBV7-2 to TRBJ1-3; perhaps TRBD1 as D (6 bases). V was clipped by 5 bases and J by 4 bases, with 18 bases between them. CDR3 size: 16 residues. Germline assignment: CDR1 SGHTA and CDR2 FQGNSA.

V gene TRBV6-1 combines with J gene TRBJ1-1; no firm D call. The CDR3 runs 15 residues. Trimming removed 3 bases at V and 2 bases at J, with 13 bases between. Germline V lookup: CDR1 MNHNS, CDR2 SASEGT. CDR3 coding DNA: TGTGCCAGCAGTGAGTACGGTCCGCTTAACACTGAAGCTTTCTTT. Its protein is CASSEYGPLNTEAFF.

The rearrangement links TRBV11-3 to TRBJ2-3; possibly TRBD1 for D (6 bases). This CDR3 is built from 15 residues. V gave up 4 bases and J gave up 3 bases, with 14 bases separating them. In germline, CDR1 is SGHNT, CDR2 YENEEA. The CDR3 DNA reads TGTGCCAGCAGCTACACAGGGAGAGCGACAGATACGCAGTATTTT. Amino acid sequence: CASSYTGRATDTQYF.